This TCR beta chain was retrieved from a study of CD8 T cells in ankylosing spondylitis. CDR1 SGDLS and CDR2 YYNGEE come from the germline V gene. The length of the CDR3 is 16 residues. V was pared by 4 bases and J by 7 bases, with 8 bases of the junction left unmatched. Using its own MiXCR run on the 5' RACE reads, TCRdb lists one record per CDR3 protein. There are approximately 7,300 distinct CDR3 sequences in the sample; approximately 7.7% occur only once, and under 30% lies in the top ten. In this sample, this clonotype turned up a few times. The antigen is not known. Points from the study as a whole: Characteristic, it appeared, of ankylosing spondylitis blood was a TCR beta motif of about eight highly homologous variants. Disease-linked clones bore a CD8+ phenotype, appearing relatively rarely in peripheral blood. Researchers reportedly found disease-linked clones significantly enriched in matched ankylosing spondylitis synovial fluid.

Sequenced: blood, either unsorted or a sorted T cell fraction (not recorded which). The V and J genes are TRBV9 and TRBJ2-1; 13 nucleotides agree with TRBD2. This TCR came from a male donor with ankylosing spondylitis or in good health (not recorded which). The chain's CDR3 is CASSTSGLAGLNEQFF. DNA for the CDR3: TGTGCCAGCAGCACTTCGGGACTAGCGGGGTTGAATGAGCAGTTCTTC.